A selection of T cell receptor beta chains follows, all from one sample in a study of cytomegalovirus exposure and HLA in healthy donors. Some clones are missing from TCRdb's copy, which holds only in-frame ones; the method was immunoSEQ multiplex PCR. Among 89,000 or so clones listed, about 80% were seen once. The specimen sequenced was PBMCs. All receptors derive from a man between 18 and 35 years old in good health and CMV-seropositive. Each CDR3 is given with its conserved first and last residue. Fields, in order: D gene, J gene, V gene, clone size, CDR3 protein, CDR3 DNA. D genes are given only for firm matches. Clone size is shown for a subset of rows, as once, few, many or a class of expanded clone.

D: -
J: TRBJ1-1
V: TRBV9
size: -
CDR3: CASSVAPRAEAFF
DNA: TGTGCCAGCAGCGTAGCTCCGAGGGCTGAAGCTTTCTTT

D: -
J: TRBJ2-5
V: TRBV9
size: -
CDR3: CASSVGWGGPRETQYF
DNA: TGTGCCAGCAGCGTAGGGTGGGGGGGCCCCCGGGAGACCCAGTACTTC

D: TRBD1
J: TRBJ2-2
V: TRBV6-1
size: -
CDR3: CASRPNRGRTGELFF
DNA: TGTGCCAGCAGACCCAACAGGGGGCGGACCGGGGAGCTGTTTTTT

D: -
J: TRBJ2-7
V: TRBV28
size: -
CDR3: CASSLGLPTPYEQYF
DNA: TGTGCCAGCAGTTTAGGACTCCCTACGCCCTACGAGCAGTACTTC

D: -
J: TRBJ1-3
V: TRBV6-1
size: few
CDR3: CASSYDSGGNTIYF
DNA: TGTGCCAGCAGTTATGACAGTGGGGGAAACACCATATATTTT

D: -
J: TRBJ1-6
V: TRBV5-6
size: -
CDR3: CASSLTTGGNLHF
DNA: TGTGCCAGCAGCTTGACGACCGGAGGGAACCTCCACTTT

D: -
J: TRBJ2-6
V: TRBV5-6
size: -
CDR3: CASQLLSGSGANVLTF
DNA: TGTGCCAGCCAGTTACTTAGCGGCTCTGGGGCCAACGTCCTGACTTTC

D: -
J: TRBJ1-1
V: TRBV28
size: -
CDR3: CASSLTRLNTEAFF
DNA: TGTGCCAGCAGTTTGACCAGGCTGAACACTGAAGCTTTCTTT

D: -
J: TRBJ2-3
V: TRBV9
size: -
CDR3: CASSVAYGTDTQYF
DNA: TGTGCCAGCAGCGTAGCTTATGGCACAGATACGCAGTATTTT

D: TRBD2
J: TRBJ2-2
V: TRBV5-4
size: -
CDR3: CASSFGGGAPGELFF
DNA: TGTGCCAGCAGCTTCGGCGGGGGGGCCCCCGGGGAGCTGTTTTTT

D: -
J: TRBJ2-7
V: TRBV30
size: -
CDR3: CAWSVRGGMQYF
DNA: TGTGCCTGGAGTGTACGAGGGGGAATGCAGTACTTC

D: TRBD1
J: TRBJ2-4
V: TRBV2
size: -
CDR3: CASSLGQGRHIQYF
DNA: TGTGCCAGCAGTTTAGGACAGGGTAGACACATTCAGTACTTC

D: -
J: TRBJ1-2
V: TRBV28
size: -
CDR3: CASSSTRAEANYGYTF
DNA: TGTGCCAGCAGTTCCACTAGGGCGGAGGCTAACTATGGCTACACCTTC

D: -
J: TRBJ1-5
V: TRBV6-6
size: few
CDR3: CASRQLINQPQHF
DNA: TGTGCCAGCAGACAGCTAATCAATCAGCCCCAGCATTTT

D: -
J: TRBJ2-2
V: TRBV6-5
size: few
CDR3: CASFTSGKGELFF
DNA: TGTGCCAGCTTCACATCGGGGAAGGGGGAGCTGTTTTTT

D: TRBD2
J: TRBJ2-1
V: TRBV12-5
size: once
CDR3: CASGSATSGGARTYNEQFF
DNA: TGTGCTAGTGGTTCAGCGACTAGCGGGGGGGCCCGAACCTACAATGAGCAGTTCTTC

D: TRBD2
J: TRBJ2-5
V: TRBV5-1
size: once
CDR3: CASSTGGEETQYF
DNA: TGCGCCAGCAGCACGGGGGGGGAGGAGACCCAGTACTTC

D: -
J: TRBJ1-3
V: TRBV6-1
size: few
CDR3: CASSETGISEGNTIYF
DNA: TGTGCCAGCAGTGAGACCGGGATCTCGGAGGGAAACACCATATATTTT

D: TRBD2
J: TRBJ2-3
V: TRBV30
size: -
CDR3: CAWSLSGASTDTQYF
DNA: TGTGCCTGGAGCCTTAGCGGGGCTAGCACAGATACGCAGTATTTT

D: -
J: TRBJ2-7
V: TRBV20-1
size: -
CDR3: CSATAGYEQYF
DNA: TGCAGTGCTACCGCGGGGTACGAGCAGTACTTC

D: TRBD1
J: TRBJ2-2
V: TRBV6-5
size: -
CDR3: CASSRDRDRELFF
DNA: TGTGCCAGCAGTCGGGACAGGGACAGGGAGCTGTTTTTT

D: TRBD2
J: TRBJ2-2
V: TRBV5-8
size: -
CDR3: CASRRETGELFF
DNA: TGTGCCAGCAGGCGGGAGACCGGGGAGCTGTTTTTT

D: -
J: TRBJ2-5
V: TRBV7-7
size: few
CDR3: CASSPEGAYQETQYF
DNA: TGTGCCAGCAGCCCTGAGGGTGCCTATCAAGAGACCCAGTACTTC

D: TRBD2
J: TRBJ2-7
V: TRBV29-1
size: -
CDR3: CSVSPAGAAYEQYF
DNA: TGCAGCGTTTCCCCAGCGGGGGCGGCCTACGAGCAGTACTTC

D: -
J: TRBJ2-2
V: TRBV28
size: once
CDR3: CASTGLTGELFF
DNA: TGTGCCAGCACCGGGTTGACCGGGGAGCTGTTTTTT

D: -
J: TRBJ1-6
V: TRBV6-1
size: -
CDR3: CASSEARAAKSPLHF
DNA: TGTGCCAGCAGTGAAGCGCGGGCCGCGAAATCACCCCTCCACTTT

D: -
J: TRBJ2-4
V: TRBV5-6
size: once
CDR3: CASSLGGGAKNIQYF
DNA: TGTGCCAGCAGCTTGGGTGGGGGGGCCAAAAACATTCAGTACTTC

D: -
J: TRBJ2-7
V: TRBV7-6
size: -
CDR3: CASSLGGRGQGEQYF
DNA: TGTGCCAGCAGCTTAGGGGGCAGGGGACAAGGCGAGCAGTACTTC

D: -
J: TRBJ1-2
V: TRBV2
size: -
CDR3: CAGLTGRANYGYTF
DNA: TGTGCCGGTTTGACAGGCCGAGCTAACTATGGCTACACCTTC

D: -
J: TRBJ2-7
V: TRBV19
size: -
CDR3: CASMGPVQGRYEQYF
DNA: TGTGCCAGTATGGGCCCAGTACAGGGACGCTACGAGCAGTACTTC

D: -
J: TRBJ2-3
V: TRBV19
size: -
CDR3: CASSSLGAITDTQYF
DNA: TGTGCCAGTAGTTCCTTGGGAGCGATTACAGATACGCAGTATTTT

D: -
J: TRBJ2-1
V: TRBV7-9
size: -
CDR3: CASSLVQDPYNEQFF
DNA: TGTGCCAGCAGCTTGGTCCAGGATCCCTACAATGAGCAGTTCTTC

D: TRBD2
J: TRBJ2-1
V: TRBV4-1
size: -
CDR3: CASSHSRGGANSYNEQFF
DNA: TGCGCCAGCAGCCATTCTCGCGGGGGAGCTAACTCCTACAATGAGCAGTTCTTC

D: -
J: TRBJ2-2
V: TRBV9
size: once
CDR3: CASSGMNTGELFF
DNA: TGTGCCAGCAGCGGTATGAACACCGGGGAGCTGTTTTTT

D: -
J: TRBJ2-3
V: TRBV5-1
size: -
CDR3: CASQSTDTQYF
DNA: TGCGCCAGCCAGAGCACAGATACGCAGTATTTT

D: -
J: TRBJ2-5
V: TRBV7-3
size: once
CDR3: CASSLNGPGGETQYF
DNA: TGTGCCAGCAGCTTAAATGGACCCGGGGGTGAGACCCAGTACTTC

D: -
J: TRBJ1-2
V: TRBV10-3
size: -
CDR3: CATSRVSSGYTF
DNA: TGTGCCACATCCAGGGTCTCGTCTGGCTACACCTTC

D: -
J: TRBJ1-4
V: TRBV6-1
size: -
CDR3: CASRVDSNEKLFF
DNA: TGTGCCAGCAGGGTGGACTCTAATGAAAAACTGTTTTTT

D: -
J: TRBJ2-1
V: TRBV7-9
size: few
CDR3: CASRNAITPPGGYEQFF
DNA: TGTGCCAGCAGGAATGCTATTACCCCTCCTGGAGGGTATGAGCAGTTCTTC

D: -
J: TRBJ1-6
V: TRBV6-5
size: -
CDR3: CASSYYPEDNSPLHF
DNA: TGTGCCAGCAGTTACTATCCAGAGGATAATTCACCCCTCCACTTT